What follows are 9 T cell receptor beta chains derived from one specimen sequenced in a study of OX40 agonist ivuxolimab in advanced cancers. TCRdb's copy holds only in-frame clones and misses some; the assay was immunoSEQ multiplex PCR. The data contain about 61,000 clones, around 86% of them singletons. The sample was CD4+ or CD8+ T cells sorted from blood, taken in a trial of the OX40 agonist ivuxolimab. The source is an adult with an advanced solid tumor such as melanoma, head and neck, liver or kidney cancer.

This clone occurred many times. The J gene is TRBJ1-1, the V gene TRBV9; D ambiguous. Germline V gene lookup returns CDR1 SGDLS and CDR2 YYNGEE. The CDR3 length is 14 residues. Trimming shortened V by 0 bases and J by 1 base, and 7 bases separated the two germline ends. CDR3 protein: CASSVEPGNTEAFF. As DNA, the CDR3 is TGTGCCAGCAGCGTAGAGCCAGGGAACACTGAAGCTTTCTTT.

The J gene is TRBJ1-4, the V gene TRBV9; D not resolved. CDR1 and CDR2 from the germline V gene are SGDLS and YYNGEE. V dropped 2 bases and J dropped 7 bases, with 12 bases sitting between them. There are 14 residues in the CDR3. DNA of the CDR3: TGTGCCAGCAGCGTGGGTACTGGAGTTGAAAAACTGTTTTTT. Amino acid sequence: CASSVGTGVEKLFF.

This clone was seen more than once but under ten times. A read error may account for a junction end that differs from germline. The V call is TRBV2, the J call TRBJ1-4; tentative D call: TRBD1 (6 bases). CDR1 and CDR2 (germline): SNHLY, FYNNEI. The CDR3 length is 14 residues. CDR3 region: CASSSLGGGESLRF. DNA for the CDR3: TGTGCCAGCAGTTCTCTCGGGGGGGGCGAAAGCTTGCGTTTT.

The V and J genes are TRBV11-2 and TRBJ2-7; 8 bases match TRBD1. Trimming at V came to 5 bases and at J to 7 bases, leaving 13 bases not matched to a gene. This CDR3 spans 15 amino acids. The germline V gene encodes CDR1 SGHAT and CDR2 FQNNGV. DNA of the CDR3: TGTGCCAGCAGCCCTGGACAGGGTTTACGATTAGAGCAGTACTTC. Encoded protein: CASSPGQGLRLEQYF.

In its sample, this clone was seen a few times. The chain links TRBV29-1 to TRBJ2-5; D unresolved. There are 11 residues in the CDR3. With 7 bases removed from V and 2 bases from J, the gap between germline ends came to 8 bases. Germline V gene data show CDR1 as SQVTM and CDR2 as ANQGSEA. The CDR3 DNA is TGCAGCGGGGGTGGACAAGAGACCCAGTACTTC. This translates into CSGGGQETQYF.

The rearrangement uses TRBV11-2 and TRBJ2-6; TRBD1 matches at 7 bases. Germline assignment: CDR1 SGHAT and CDR2 FQNNGV. The trim removed 5 bases at V and 3 bases at J, leaving 7 bases unmatched. The CDR3 extends over 16 amino acids. This chain's CDR3 is CASSTLDRVGANVLTF. CDR3 nucleotide sequence: TGTGCCAGCAGCACACTAGACAGGGTTGGGGCCAACGTCCTGACTTTC.

The chain employs TRBV2 and TRBJ1-5; 8 nucleotides match TRBD1. This CDR3 has 13 amino acids. CDR1 SNHLY and CDR2 FYNNEI come from the germline V gene. With V trimmed by 10 bases and J by 7 bases, 9 bases remained unmatched. The CDR3 loop reads CAKGRGLEQPQHF. The CDR3 DNA sequence: TGTGCCAAGGGCAGGGGGCTGGAACAGCCCCAGCATTTT.

This clone was recorded only once. This chain uses TRBV5-4 with TRBJ2-7, with D unresolved. V lost 0 bases, J lost 5 bases, and 15 bases lay in between. Germline lookup yields CDR1 SGHNT and CDR2 YYREEE (reference sequence). The CDR3 sequence is 15 residues long. CDR3 residues: CASSLARWASNEQYF. The CDR3 nucleotides are TGTGCCAGCAGCTTGGCCCGTTGGGCTTCTAACGAGCAGTACTTC.

The CDR3 protein is CASSNGVPRQVSPPSSYNSPLHF. For the CDR3, the DNA is TGTGCCAGCAGCAACGGGGTCCCCCGCCAGGTCAGTCCCCCGAGCTCCTATAATTCACCCCTCCACTTT. This chain connects TRBV21-1 to TRBJ1-6. TRBV21-1 is described as a pseudogene. CDR3 length equals 23 residues.